Given below is one T cell receptor (beta chain) in context. No antigen is known for it. These data belong to a study of cytomegalovirus exposure and HLA in healthy donors. Whole-study results and caveats: Reportedly, cytomegalovirus status was diagnosed with high sensitivity and specificity.

In the PCR, 60 Vbeta and 13 Jbeta primers were used. TCRdb's table, derived via immunoSEQ multiplex PCR, lists solely in-frame clones and lacks some. This table holds about 62,000 clones, over 60% found once. The CDR3 has 13 amino acids. The trim removed 4 bases at V and 5 bases at J, leaving 5 bases unmatched. Germline V CDR1 and CDR2: SQVTM, ANQGSEA. Material for sequencing was PBMCs. The sequence derives from a woman aged 30 to 39 in good health and CMV-seronegative. This sequence joins TRBV29-1 and TRBJ2-3; 8 nucleotides line up with TRBD2. The chain's CDR3 is CSVGAGALDTQYF. CDR3 nucleotide sequence: TGCAGCGTTGGAGCGGGAGCTCTAGATACGCAGTATTTT.